A single sample gave rise to the 8 T cell receptor beta chains below, sequenced in a study of TIL therapy for anti-PD-1-resistant metastatic lung cancer. The immunoSEQ assay was v3. Measured with immunoSEQ multiplex PCR; TCRdb has only the in-frame clones, and not every one. The sample carries under 100,000 clones, roughly 65% recorded once. Indicated time point: pre-treatment sample, taken before nivolumab and TIL therapy. Most excised metastases sampled were pleural nodules or supraclavicular lymph nodes. The source material was tumor tissue, sampled at baseline. The source is a person between 25 and 79 years old with non-small cell lung cancer.

The V and J genes are TRBV15 and TRBJ2-3; weak D call: TRBD2 (5 bases). Per germline, CDR1 LNHNV and CDR2 YYDKDF (reference sequence). This CDR3 has 13 amino acids. Trimming pared 4 bases from V and 4 bases from J, leaving 9 bases between. The CDR3 region is CATSNGGPDTQYF. CDR3 DNA sequence: TGTGCCACCAGCAACGGAGGCCCAGATACGCAGTATTTT. The entire variable domain, with the rest obtained from reference TRBV15 and TRBJ2-3, is as follows: DAMVIQNPRYQVTQFGKPVTLSCSQTLNHNVMYWYQQKSSQAPKLLFHYYDKDFNNEADTPDNFQSRRPNTSFCFLDIRSPGLGDTAMYLCATSNGGPDTQYFGPGTRLTVL.

This rearrangement joins TRBV18 to TRBJ1-5, with D perhaps TRBD1 (5 bases). Germline CDR1 reads KGHSH; CDR2 reads LQKENI. The V end lost 8 bases, the J end lost 1 base, and 12 bases lay between the germline ends. The CDR3 is made up of 14 amino acids. The CDR3 here is CASRHWGSNQPQHF. The CDR3 coding sequence is TGTGCCAGCCGACACTGGGGGAGCAATCAGCCCCAGCATTTT.

A few counts support this clone. The V call is TRBV5-1, the J call TRBJ1-3; weak D call: TRBD1 (6 bases). This CDR3 is built from 16 residues. Germline CDR1 SGHRS, CDR2 YFSETQ. V was trimmed by 0 bases and J by 0 bases, leaving 10 bases between them. This CDR3 reads CASSLGQASSGNTIYF. The CDR3 DNA reads TGCGCCAGCAGCTTGGGACAGGCTAGCTCTGGAAACACCATATATTTT.

This clone has a count of ten or more. The gene calls are TRBV30 and TRBJ2-7, with 9 bases fitting TRBD2. With V trimmed by 2 bases and J by 7 bases, 6 bases remained unmatched. The CDR3 contains 13 residues. Germline loops: CDR1 GTSNPN, CDR2 SVGIG (reference sequence). The CDR3 nucleotides are TGTGCCTGGAGTCTGGGCGGGAGGGAAGAGCAGTACTTC. Translating it yields CAWSLGGREEQYF.

Concerning this clone itself: Sequence at one end of the junction differs from germline and may be a read error. CDR3 loop: CASKEGENAEAFF. The CDR3 DNA reads as TGTGCCAGCAAGGAGGGGGAGAACGCTGAAGCTTTCTTT. The chain uses TRBV2 and TRBJ1-1; weak D call: TRBD1 (6 bases). This CDR3 is built from 13 residues. CDR1 is SNHLY, CDR2 FYNNEI, per germline.

At least ten counts were recorded for this clone. The J gene is TRBJ1-6, the V gene TRBV3-1 (or the pseudogene TRBV3-2); 7 nucleotides agree with TRBD1. Germline trimming cut 2 bases from V and 9 bases from J; bases unmatched to any gene: 7. Germline assignment: CDR1 LGHDT and CDR2 YNNKEL (reference sequence). The length of the CDR3 is 15 residues. In DNA form, the CDR3 reads TGTGCCAGCAGCCAAAACAGGGGCAGGGCTTCACCCCTCCACTTT. Encoded protein: CASSQNRGRASPLHF.

This clone was found many times. V gene TRBV5-1 combines with J gene TRBJ1-2; D remains unclear. V was trimmed by 3 bases and J by 5 bases, leaving 8 bases between them. The CDR3 contains 12 residues. Per the germline V gene, CDR1 is SGHRS and CDR2 is YFSETQ. CDR3: CASSSTNYGYTF. The CDR3 DNA reads as TGCGCCAGCAGCTCGACGAATTATGGCTACACCTTC.

This clone was found a few times. The chain joins TRBV5-6 to TRBJ2-2; possibly TRBD2 for D (6 bases). Trimming stripped 2 bases from V and 7 bases from J, with 6 bases between. The CDR3 consists of 12 residues. Germline V gene sequence: CDR1 SGHDT, CDR2 YYEEEE. CDR3 bases: TGTGCCAGCAGCTTCGGGGGCGGGGAGCTGTTTTTT. Translating it yields CASSFGGGELFF.